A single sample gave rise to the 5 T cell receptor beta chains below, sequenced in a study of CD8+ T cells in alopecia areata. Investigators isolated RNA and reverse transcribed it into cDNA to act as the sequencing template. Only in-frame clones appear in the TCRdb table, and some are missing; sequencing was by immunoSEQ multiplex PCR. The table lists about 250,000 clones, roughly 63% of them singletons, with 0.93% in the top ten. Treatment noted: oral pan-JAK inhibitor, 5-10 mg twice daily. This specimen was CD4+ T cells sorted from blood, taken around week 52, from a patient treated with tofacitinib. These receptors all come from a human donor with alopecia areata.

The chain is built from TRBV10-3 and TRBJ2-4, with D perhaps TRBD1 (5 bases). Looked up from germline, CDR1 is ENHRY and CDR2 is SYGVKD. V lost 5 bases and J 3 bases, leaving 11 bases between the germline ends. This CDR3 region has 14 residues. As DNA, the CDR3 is TGTGCCATCAGTTCAGGGTATCGCAAAAACATTCAGTACTTC. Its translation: CAISSGYRKNIQYF.

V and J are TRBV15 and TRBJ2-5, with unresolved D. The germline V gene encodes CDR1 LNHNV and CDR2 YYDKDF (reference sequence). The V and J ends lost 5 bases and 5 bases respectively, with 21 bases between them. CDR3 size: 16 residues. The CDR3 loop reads CATSRRLLTGVETQYF. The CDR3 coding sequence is TGTGCCACCAGCCGCCGACTCCTTACTGGCGTTGAGACCCAGTACTTC.

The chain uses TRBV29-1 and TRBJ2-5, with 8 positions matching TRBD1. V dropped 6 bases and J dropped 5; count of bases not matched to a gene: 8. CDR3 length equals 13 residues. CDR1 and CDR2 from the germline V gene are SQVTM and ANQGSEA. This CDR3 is CSVDPRGRETQYF. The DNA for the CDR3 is TGCAGCGTCGACCCCAGGGGGCGGGAGACCCAGTACTTC.

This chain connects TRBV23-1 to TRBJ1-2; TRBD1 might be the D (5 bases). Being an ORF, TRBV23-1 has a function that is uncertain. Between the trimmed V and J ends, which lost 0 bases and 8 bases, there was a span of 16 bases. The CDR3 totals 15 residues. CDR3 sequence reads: CASSQSREGVYGYTF. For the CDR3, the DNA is TGCGCCAGCAGTCAATCTCGTGAAGGGGTATACGGCTACACCTTC.

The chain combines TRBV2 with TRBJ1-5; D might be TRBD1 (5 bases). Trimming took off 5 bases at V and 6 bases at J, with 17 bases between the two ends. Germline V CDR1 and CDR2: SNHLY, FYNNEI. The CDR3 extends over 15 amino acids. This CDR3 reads CASSSDSLGAQPQHF. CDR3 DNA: TGTGCCAGCAGTTCCGACAGCCTAGGGGCTCAGCCCCAGCATTTT.